What follows are 10 T cell receptor beta chains derived from one specimen sequenced in a study of cytomegalovirus exposure and HLA in healthy donors. This table comes from immunoSEQ multiplex PCR, and its TCRdb copy is limited to in-frame clones, with some not included. The top ten hold 1.5% to 2% of the sample, which has some 61,000 clones, 95% to 97% seen once. Sequencing input: PBMCs. These receptors were collected from a woman aged 18 to 35 in good health and CMV-seropositive.

The rearrangement links TRBV5-4 to TRBJ2-7; the D gene is possibly TRBD1 (6 bases). The CDR3 is 13 amino acids. Trimming stripped 5 bases from V and 7 bases from J, with 16 bases between. CDR1 and CDR2 from the germline V gene are SGHNT and YYREEE (reference sequence). CDR3 sequence reads: CASSFSRGREQYF. In DNA form, the CDR3 reads TGTGCCAGCAGTTTCTCCAGGGGACGGGAGCAGTACTTC.

The CDR3 nucleotides read TGTGCCAGCAGCGCGAACCGGGACAGGGGGTATGAAAAACTGTTTTTT. It encodes CASSANRDRGYEKLFF. The chain combines TRBV9 with TRBJ1-4; 11 bases are a match to TRBD1. The junction had 7 bases not matched to a gene; V was cut back by 3 bases and J by 6 bases. The CDR3 is 16 residues long. The germline V gene encodes CDR1 SGDLS and CDR2 YYNGEE.

The chain uses TRBV30 and TRBJ2-7, with 7 bases fitting TRBD1. Germline CDR1 reads GTSNPN; CDR2 reads SVGIG (reference sequence). V shed 2 bases, J shed 4 bases, and the junction held 2 bases outside the gene matches. The CDR3 totals 12 residues. CDR3: CAWSQQGYEQYF. The CDR3 bases are TGTGCCTGGAGTCAACAGGGGTACGAGCAGTACTTC.

The chain is built from TRBV29-1 and TRBJ2-3; 12 nucleotides agree with TRBD2. This CDR3 contains 18 residues. Germline V gives CDR1 SQVTM, CDR2 ANQGSEA. With 0 bases clipped from V and 2 bases from J, the junction kept 9 bases outside the gene matches. The CDR3 protein is CSVEEDFRLAGVTDTQYF. The CDR3 coding sequence is TGCAGCGTTGAAGAGGACTTCCGACTAGCGGGAGTCACAGATACGCAGTATTTT.

This chain uses TRBV5-6 with TRBJ1-1, with D perhaps TRBD1 (6 bases). Per germline, CDR1 SGHDT and CDR2 YYEEEE. V lost 6 bases and J lost 1, with 19 bases in between. This CDR3 region has 16 residues. CDR3 nucleotides: TGTGCCAGCACCTGGGGGACACTCGGAGGGAACACTGAAGCTTTCTTT. Translated: CASTWGTLGGNTEAFF.

V and J are TRBV6-5 and TRBJ1-2; D not resolved. The CDR3 consists of 15 residues. Trimming removed 0 bases at V and 5 bases at J, with 13 bases between. CDR1 is MNHEY, CDR2 SVGAGI, per germline. Here the CDR3 reads CASSYSLTRGYGYTF. The CDR3 DNA reads TGTGCCAGCAGTTACTCCCTAACTCGGGGATATGGCTACACCTTC.

Concerning this clone itself: Compared with germline, one end of the junction differs, possibly owing to a read error. The chain links TRBV6-1 to TRBJ2-3; no definite D call. The length of the CDR3 is 11 residues. Germline CDR1 reads MNHNS; CDR2 reads SASEGT. The CDR3 spells CASSATDMQYF. The CDR3, as DNA: TGTGCCAGCAGTGCCACAGATATGCAGTATTTT.

The rearrangement links TRBV10-1 to TRBJ2-1; D might be TRBD2 (6 bases). V dropped 3 bases and J dropped 6 bases, with 9 bases sitting between them. The CDR3 length is 13 residues. CDR1 and CDR2 (germline): WNHNN, SYGVQD (reference sequence). CDR3 amino acids: CASSDRETNEQFF. The CDR3 region has the DNA TGCGCCAGCAGTGACCGGGAGACCAATGAGCAGTTCTTC.

The rearrangement links TRBV19 to TRBJ2-1; 14 nucleotides agree with TRBD2. Germline values: CDR1 LNHDA, CDR2 SQIVND (reference sequence). This CDR3 contains 17 residues. V shed 0 bases, J shed 8 bases, and the junction held 6 bases outside the gene matches. CDR3 in DNA: TGTGCCAGTAGTATAGACGGGACTAGCGGGAGTAGGTATGAGCAGTTCTTC. Translation gives CASSIDGTSGSRYEQFF.

The sample holds one count of this clone. The rearrangement uses TRBV27 and TRBJ2-7; TRBD2 matches at 13 bases. V shed 6 bases, J shed 7 bases, and the junction held 6 bases outside the gene matches. This CDR3 region has 14 residues. Germline CDR1 reads MNHEY; CDR2 reads SMNVEV (reference sequence). CDR3 in amino acids: CASSTSGRAGEQYF. CDR3 in DNA: TGTGCCAGCAGCACTAGCGGGAGGGCCGGGGAGCAGTACTTC.